These 17 T cell receptor beta chains originate from one sample sequenced in a study of T cell repertoires in cytomegalovirus infection. In TCRdb, the reads were re-called with MiXCR into one record per CDR3 protein. The data show a few hundred thousand distinct CDR3 sequences, more than 8% seen once. Sequenced sample: PBMCs. These receptors came from a human donor in good health (CMV status not recorded). Some clones in this sample may be carry-over from other donors' samples.

This clonotype was seen at least ten times. This chain connects TRBV2 to TRBJ1-1; D gene unclear. The CDR3 runs to 13 residues. Germline CDR1 and CDR2: SNHLY and FYNNEI. V was cut by 4 bases and J by 4 bases, with 10 bases left in between. The CDR3 reads CASSVRELTEAFF. The CDR3 DNA sequence: TGTGCCAGCAGTGTGAGGGAACTCACTGAAGCTTTCTTT. Based on the CDR3 plus reference TRBV2 and TRBJ1-1, the full variable domain is EPEVTQTPSHQVTQMGQEVILRCVPISNHLYFYWYRQILGQKVEFLVSFYNNEISEKSEIFDDQFSVERPDGSNFTLKIRSTKLEDSAMYFCASSVRELTEAFFGQGTRLTVV.

This clonotype was seen only a few times. The chain carries TRBV7-2 and TRBJ2-7, with D unresolved. This CDR3 has 14 residues. Looked up from germline, CDR1 is SGHTA and CDR2 is FQGNSA. V was trimmed by 5 bases and J by 1 base, leaving 12 bases between them. Written as DNA, the CDR3 is TGTGCCAGCAGCCCCACGCCGAGTTCCTACGAGCAGTACTTC. It specifies CASSPTPSSYEQYF.

The chain uses TRBV7-4 and TRBJ1-5; D not certain. The V gene lost 4 bases and the J gene lost 1 base, with 2 bases spanning the gap. The germline V gene has CDR1 SGHVT and CDR2 SQSDAQ. The CDR3 length is 12 residues. The DNA of the CDR3 is TGTGCCAGCAGCTGCAGCAATCAGCCCCAGCATTTT. Its protein is CASSCSNQPQHF.

This clonotype was seen a handful of times. This sequence joins TRBV25-1 and TRBJ2-1; 8 bases match TRBD2. J lost 7 bases, V lost 7 bases, and 9 bases had no gene match. The V gene's germline CDR1 is MGHDK and CDR2 SYGVNS. This CDR3 spans 14 amino acids. The CDR3 loop is CASTRISGGNEQFF. The CDR3, as DNA: TGTGCCAGCACCCGAATCTCGGGGGGGAATGAGCAGTTCTTC.

This clonotype was seen only a few times. J is TRBJ2-1 and V is TRBV29-1; 10 bases are a match to TRBD1. V shed 6 bases, J shed 6 bases, and the junction held 8 bases outside the gene matches. Germline loops: CDR1 SQVTM, CDR2 ANQGSEA. This CDR3 is built from 14 residues. The CDR3 sequence: CSVPGQGLSNEQFF. The DNA for the CDR3 is TGCAGCGTCCCGGGACAGGGGTTGAGCAATGAGCAGTTCTTC.

V is TRBV7-2 and J is TRBJ1-3, with D possibly being TRBD1 (5 bases). V was cut by 4 bases and J by 0 bases, with 16 bases left in between. Germline lookup yields CDR1 SGHTA and CDR2 FQGNSA. CDR3 size: 17 residues. The CDR3: CASSSGKGRDSGNTIYF. CDR3 DNA: TGTGCCAGCAGCTCAGGGAAGGGACGGGACTCTGGAAACACCATATATTTT.

This clonotype was seen more than once but under ten times. The chain employs TRBV6-2 or TRBV6-3 and TRBJ2-7; perhaps TRBD1 as D (6 bases). CDR1 and CDR2 from the germline V gene are MNHEY and SVGEGT. The CDR3 has 14 amino acids. V gave up 4 bases and J gave up 4 bases, with 14 bases separating them. CDR3 amino acids: CASSWGTPSYEQYF. For the CDR3, the DNA is TGTGCCAGCAGTTGGGGGACACCTTCTTACGAGCAGTACTTC.

This clonotype has just a few counts. The chain couples TRBV6-1 to TRBJ2-7; 7 nucleotides match TRBD2. The ends lost 6 bases at V and 2 bases at J; junction bases unmatched: 7. This CDR3 comprises 14 residues. CDR1 and CDR2 (germline): MNHNS, SASEGT. Written as DNA, the CDR3 is TGTGCCAGCAGCCGGGGAGCGGGGACCTACGAGCAGTACTTC. Translation: CASSRGAGTYEQYF.

This clonotype was picked up many times. The chain carries TRBV7-2 and TRBJ2-7, with no clear D. Germline V CDR1 and CDR2: SGHTA, FQGNSA. The germline V and J ends were trimmed by 1 base and 6 bases, with 4 bases remaining between them. The CDR3 totals 11 residues. The CDR3 DNA sequence: TGTGCCAGCAGCTTAGACCTCGAGCAGTACTTC. Translated, it gives CASSLDLEQYF.

In its sample, this clonotype was seen a few times. V gene TRBV28 combines with J gene TRBJ1-5, with D tentatively TRBD1 (5 bases). The germline V gene has CDR1 MDHEN and CDR2 SYDVKM. Trimming shortened V by 3 bases and J by 5 bases, and 11 bases separated the two germline ends. The CDR3 has 14 residues. The CDR3 DNA reads TGTGCCAGCAGTTTGCGGGGCCCCCATCAGCCCCAGCATTTT. This encodes CASSLRGPHQPQHF.

This clonotype appeared many times. J is TRBJ1-1 and V is TRBV7-9, with D uncertain. Per the germline V gene, CDR1 is SEHNR and CDR2 is FQNEAQ (reference sequence). The ends were cut back, 2 bases at V and 8 bases at J, with 18 bases in the middle. The CDR3 spans 15 residues. CDR3 sequence reads: CASSLRRRESEEAFF. As DNA, the CDR3 is TGTGCCAGCAGCTTACGACGGAGGGAAAGCGAAGAAGCTTTCTTT.

A few counts support this clonotype. The rearrangement uses TRBV11-2 and TRBJ2-1; possible D gene TRBD1, 5 bases. Germline V CDR1 and CDR2: SGHAT, FQNNGV. The CDR3 runs to 15 residues. V lost 1 base and J lost 7, with 14 bases in between. CDR3: CASSLGQTAPNEQFF. The CDR3 DNA reads TGTGCCAGCAGCTTAGGACAGACAGCGCCTAATGAGCAGTTCTTC.

This sequence joins TRBV4-2 and TRBJ2-5, with TRBD2 matching over 9 bases. Germline V gene sequence: CDR1 LGHNA, CDR2 YNFKEQ. CDR3 length: 16 residues. With 6 bases clipped from V and 4 bases from J, the junction kept 12 bases outside the gene matches. This CDR3 reads CASSPFSGGTGETQYF. The CDR3 coding sequence is TGTGCCAGCAGTCCCTTTAGCGGGGGCACAGGAGAGACCCAGTACTTC.

This clonotype was seen repeatedly, ten times or more. The V call is TRBV7-9, the J call TRBJ1-6, with no clear D. V shed 0 bases and J shed 3 bases, with 3 bases lying between them. This CDR3 comprises 14 residues. CDR1 is SEHNR and CDR2 is FQNEAQ in the germline V gene (reference sequence). This CDR3 is CASSLALYNSPLHF. The DNA of the CDR3 is TGTGCCAGCAGCTTAGCTCTCTATAATTCACCCCTCCACTTT.

This clonotype was recorded many times. The chain combines TRBV6-1 with TRBJ2-7, with D unresolved. The CDR3 totals 11 residues. Germline V gene lookup returns CDR1 MNHNS and CDR2 SASEGT. V gave up 4 bases and J gave up 4 bases, with 5 bases separating them. This CDR3 reads CASSADYEQYF. The CDR3 region has the DNA TGTGCCAGCAGTGCGGATTACGAGCAGTACTTC.

This clonotype was seen only a few times. The genes are TRBV7-8 and TRBJ2-1; 7 nucleotides agree with TRBD2. With V trimmed by 1 base and J by 8 bases, 5 bases remained unmatched. This CDR3 is 14 amino acids long. From germline, CDR1 is SGHVS and CDR2 FQNEAQ. CDR3 region: CASSLEGLADEQFF. The CDR3 DNA sequence: TGTGCCAGCAGCTTAGAAGGGCTAGCGGATGAGCAGTTCTTC.

This clonotype was found many times. The chain employs TRBV7-9 and TRBJ2-7; the D is unclear. Germline CDR1 SEHNR, CDR2 FQNEAQ (reference sequence). The germline V and J ends were trimmed by 6 bases and 0 bases, with 15 bases remaining between them. CDR3 length: 15 amino acids. This CDR3 is CASSGDFLSSYEQYF. The CDR3 bases are TGTGCCAGCAGTGGAGACTTCCTGAGCTCCTACGAGCAGTACTTC.